Listed below are T cell receptor beta chains from one sample, sequenced in a study of blood T cell repertoires in COVID-19. TCRdb keeps only in-frame clones here, not all; method: immunoSEQ multiplex PCR. This sample has approximately 120,000 clones, with approximately 74% found just once. Sequenced material: peripheral blood. These receptor sequences come from a man in his sixties with acute or convalescent COVID-19. The CDR3 runs from the conserved cysteine through the conserved F or W. The D gene is left open where the match is weak. Size is omitted from some rows. Given values are once, few, many or a class for expanded clones.

TRBJ2-5 | . | TRBV24-1 | once | CATSDGQIQETQYF | TGTGCCACCAGTGATGGACAGATTCAAGAGACCCAGTACTTC
TRBJ1-2 | TRBD1 | TRBV5-4 | . | CASSLYPTGVGGYTF | TGTGCCAGCAGCCTTTACCCCACAGGGGTTGGTGGCTACACCTTC
TRBJ1-5 | . | TRBV2 | . | CASSSYRDINQPQHF | TGTGCCAGCAGTTCGTACCGGGACATTAATCAGCCCCAGCATTTT
TRBJ2-1 | TRBD2 | TRBV9 | . | CASSVPSGSRNEQFF | TGTGCCAGCAGCGTCCCTAGCGGGAGCCGAAATGAGCAGTTCTTC
TRBJ1-6 | . | TRBV5-4 | . | CASSLGSGRDSPLHF | TGTGCCAGCAGCTTGGGGTCAGGGAGGGATTCACCCCTCCACTTT
TRBJ1-5 | . | TRBV19 | . | CASSQRAGGNQPQHF | TGTGCCAGTAGTCAAAGGGCAGGGGGCAATCAGCCCCAGCATTTT
TRBJ1-1 | TRBD1 | TRBV10-2 | many | CASSESTGFTEAFF | TGCGCCAGCAGTGAGTCGACAGGGTTCACTGAAGCTTTCTTT
TRBJ2-1 | . | TRBV7-9 | once | CASSHLVWGDHEQFF | TGTGCCAGCAGCCACCTAGTTTGGGGGGACCATGAGCAGTTCTTC
TRBJ1-1 | . | TRBV11-2 | . | CASSTGPGGAFF | TGTGCCAGCAGCACCGGTCCCGGAGGAGCTTTCTTT
TRBJ1-1 | . | TRBV14 | . | CASSQDFGQITEAFF | TGTGCCAGCAGCCAAGATTTCGGACAGATCACTGAAGCTTTCTTT
TRBJ2-2 | TRBD2 | TRBV11-2 | . | CASSLYILAGGTGELFF | TGTGCCAGCAGCTTATACATTCTAGCGGGGGGCACCGGGGAGCTGTTTTTT
TRBJ2-7 | . | TRBV14 | few | CASSQVGQGSSEQYF | TGTGCCAGCAGCCAAGTGGGGCAGGGAAGCTCCGAGCAGTACTTC
TRBJ2-5 | . | TRBV5-1 | . | CASSLEGGRGETQYF | TGCGCCAGCAGCTTGGAGGGAGGAAGGGGAGAGACCCAGTACTTC
TRBJ2-1 | TRBD2 | TRBV20-1 | few | CSASASGKQFF | TGCAGTGCTAGCGCTAGCGGTAAGCAGTTCTTC
TRBJ2-1 | TRBD2 | TRBV7-6 | . | CASSSYGLAGGNEQFF | TGTGCCAGCAGCTCGTACGGACTAGCGGGAGGCAATGAGCAGTTCTTC
TRBJ1-1 | . | TRBV7-9 | . | CASSSSGTKEVEAFF | TGTGCCAGCAGCTCCTCCGGGACAAAGGAGGTTGAAGCTTTCTTT
TRBJ1-2 | . | TRBV6-5 | . | CASSKTTAVDGYTF | TGTGCCAGCAGTAAGACTACGGCGGTGGACGGCTACACCTTC
TRBJ2-1 | . | TRBV23-1 | . | CASSQGSSYNEQFF | TGCGCCAGCAGTCAAGGGAGCTCCTACAATGAGCAGTTCTTC
TRBJ1-1 | TRBD1 | TRBV3-1/TRBV3-2 | . | CASSPETRGRDTEAFF | TGTGCCAGCAGCCCCGAAACCAGGGGGCGCGACACTGAAGCTTTCTTT
TRBJ2-1 | . | TRBV10-3 | many | CAISEDADFFYNEQFF | TGTGCCATCAGTGAGGACGCGGACTTCTTCTACAATGAGCAGTTCTTC
TRBJ2-7 | TRBD2 | TRBV10-3 | . | CAISAGGESYEQYF | TGTGCCATCAGTGCGGGGGGGGAGTCCTACGAGCAGTACTTC
TRBJ2-7 | . | TRBV6-5 | once | CASRKTRTAYEQYF | TGTGCCAGCAGAAAGACACGCACAGCTTACGAGCAGTACTTC
TRBJ2-5 | . | TRBV11-3 | . | CASSLRGGETQYF | TGTGCCAGCAGCTTAAGGGGGGGAGAGACCCAGTACTTC